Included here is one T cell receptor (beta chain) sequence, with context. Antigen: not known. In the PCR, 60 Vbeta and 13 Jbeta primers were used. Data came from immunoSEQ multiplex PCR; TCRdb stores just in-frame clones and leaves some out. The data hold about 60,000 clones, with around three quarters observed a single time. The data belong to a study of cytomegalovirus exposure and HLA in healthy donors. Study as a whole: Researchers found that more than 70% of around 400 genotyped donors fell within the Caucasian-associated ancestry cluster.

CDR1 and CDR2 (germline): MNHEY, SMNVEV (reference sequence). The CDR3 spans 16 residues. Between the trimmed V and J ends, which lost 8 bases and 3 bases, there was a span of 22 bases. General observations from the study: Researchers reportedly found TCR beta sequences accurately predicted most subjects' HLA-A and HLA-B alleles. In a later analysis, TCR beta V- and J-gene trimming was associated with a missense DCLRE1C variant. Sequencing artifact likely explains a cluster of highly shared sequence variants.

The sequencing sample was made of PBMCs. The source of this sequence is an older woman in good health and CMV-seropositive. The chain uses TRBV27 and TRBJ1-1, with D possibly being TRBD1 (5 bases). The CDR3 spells CASYPPPGRADTEAFF. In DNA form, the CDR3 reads TGTGCCAGCTACCCCCCGCCAGGGAGGGCGGACACTGAAGCTTTCTTT.